This T cell receptor beta chain stems from a study of blood T cell repertoires in COVID-19. Study as a whole: Material from acute and convalescent COVID-19 was sourced from the United States, Italy and Spain. PBMCs, B-cell-depleted T cells, or T cells were the source of the cDNA or gDNA that made up the material.

CDR1 LNHDA and CDR2 SQIVND come from the germline V gene (reference sequence). CDR3 size: 13 residues. Trimming removed 8 bases at V and 0 bases at J, with 10 bases between. Per the original methods: Estimation of nucleated cell counts was performed using reference gene primer amplification. Only in-frame clones appear in the TCRdb table, and some are missing; sequencing was by immunoSEQ multiplex PCR. The V and J calls and the clone size are those of that table, but D and trimming were determined from the DNA. The data hold hundreds of thousands of clones, with more than 85% observed a single time. The source material was PBMCs or T cells enriched from blood (not recorded which). J is TRBJ1-1 and V is TRBV19, with D possibly TRBD1 on 5 matching bases. The sequence derives from a woman in her thirties who had recovered from COVID-19. In nucleotides, the CDR3 is TGTGCCAGTGCACAGGCGCTGAACACTGAAGCTTTCTTT. Translated, it gives CASAQALNTEAFF.